This T cell receptor (beta chain) was identified in a study of blood T cell repertoires in COVID-19. Turning to the study itself: The cDNA or gDNA used as material had been derived from T cells, B-cell-depleted T cells, or PBMCs.

This study enrolled people aged about 18 to 90 from about two dozen US geographic areas. Among Cohort 3 donors, those recovered had two negative PCRs, clearance, or symptom resolution. The germline V gene encodes CDR1 SEHNR and CDR2 FQNEAQ (reference sequence). V was clipped by 5 bases and J by 2 bases, with 8 bases between them. This CDR3 contains 13 residues. Generated by immunoSEQ multiplex PCR, the TCRdb table keeps only in-frame clones and is missing some. The data show around 260,000 clones, 70% to 90% seen once. This sequence originates from a woman between 25 and 40 years old who had recovered from COVID-19. Sequencing used PBMCs or T cells enriched from blood (not recorded which). V and J are TRBV7-9 and TRBJ2-3, with D maybe TRBD2 (6 bases). CDR3 sequence reads: CASSRTNTDTQYF. CDR3 nucleotides: TGTGCCAGCAGCAGGACTAACACAGATACGCAGTATTTT.